This is a list of T cell receptor beta chains from one sample in a study of regulatory T cells in long-lasting Graves disease. From the multiplex PCR reads, TCRdb called clonotypes with MiXCR, one entry per CDR3 protein. The top ten clones hold roughly a tenth of a sample with about 540,000 distinct CDR3 sequences, about 13% of them seen once. These data were also reused for a study on T cells in Graves' hyperthyroidism and ophthalmopathy.

Sequencing used peripheral blood mononuclear cells (PBMCs), obtained at new diagnosis, from a patient treated with antithyroid drugs. Receptors originate from a man in his thirties or forties with Graves disease. Each CDR3 is given with its conserved first and last residue. A D gene is named only where the DNA matches it firmly. A clone size is listed for some rows: how often the clone was seen (once, few, many), or a class if it is expanded.

J gene | V gene | clone size | D gene | CDR3 protein | CDR3 DNA
TRBJ2-7 | TRBV14 | . | . | CASSQVEDAEQYF | TGTGCCAGCAGCCAAGTCGAGGATGCCGAGCAGTACTTC
TRBJ2-5 | TRBV5-1 | . | . | CASSLDLGGPETQYF | TGCGCCAGCAGCTTGGATCTTGGGGGCCCAGAGACCCAGTACTTC
TRBJ2-5 | TRBV19 | . | . | CASSIGARRETQYF | TGTGCCAGTAGTATTGGGGCGCGCAGGGAGACCCAGTACTTC
TRBJ2-2 | TRBV10-3 | many | TRBD2 | CAIAGGRDTGELFF | TGTGCCATCGCGGGCGGGAGGGACACCGGGGAGCTGTTTTTT
TRBJ2-7 | TRBV7-9 | many | TRBD2 | CASSLIAGPYEQYF | TGTGCCAGCAGCCTGATAGCGGGGCCCTACGAACAGTACTTC
TRBJ2-5 | TRBV18 | . | . | CASSPPSLEAQYF | TGTGCCAGCTCACCCCCCAGCTTGGAGGCCCAGTACTTC
TRBJ1-4 | TRBV3-1 | . | . | CASSPVGGRLNEKLFF | TGTGCCAGCAGCCCCGTCGGGGGCAGACTTAATGAAAAACTGTTTTTT
TRBJ2-5 | TRBV12-5 | . | TRBD2 | CASGSGTSSQYF | TGTGCTAGTGGGTCCGGGACTAGCTCCCAGTACTTC
TRBJ2-1 | TRBV5-1 | many | . | CASSLMGPNNEQFF | TGCGCCAGCAGCCTTATGGGGCCTAACAATGAGCAGTTCTTC
TRBJ1-4 | TRBV20-1 | . | TRBD1 | CSATQGAPNEKLFF | TGCAGTGCTACCCAGGGGGCACCTAATGAAAAACTGTTTTTT
TRBJ2-4 | TRBV5-1 | few | TRBD2 | CASSPYGGRAVIQYF | TGCGCCAGCAGCCCCTACGGCGGGAGGGCCGTCATTCAGTACTTC
TRBJ2-1 | TRBV29-1 | many | . | CSGGTWRDNEQFF | TGCAGCGGCGGGACGTGGAGAGACAATGAGCAGTTCTTC
TRBJ2-1 | TRBV20-1 | many | . | CSATDSSNEQFF | TGCAGTGCTACCGACTCCTCGAATGAGCAGTTCTTC
TRBJ1-2 | TRBV6-2/TRBV6-3 | . | TRBD1 | CASRNDRVSGYTF | TGTGCCAGCAGGAATGACAGGGTCTCTGGCTACACCTTC
TRBJ2-5 | TRBV7-2 | many | TRBD2 | CASSLAGAGGIGETQYF | TGTGCCAGCAGCTTAGCGGGAGCGGGAGGCATTGGAGAGACCCAGTACTTC